This TCR beta chain was sequenced for a study of post-analysis software for immune sequencing data. Study outcomes and limitations: Under F measure analysis, samples from one preparation batch co-clustered strongly. Patients had higher frequencies than controls of four to six TRBV segments, including TRBV5-6, TRBV5-1 and TRBV20-1.

Germline V gene lookup returns CDR1 MNHNS and CDR2 SASEGT. The CDR3 consists of 16 residues. The junction had 4 bases not matched to a gene; V was cut back by 4 bases and J by 1 base. Carried by the TCR beta cDNA libraries were unique molecular identifiers. One entry per CDR3 protein, called by TCRdb with MiXCR from the PCR reads. There are fewer than 700,000 distinct CDR3 sequences in the sample; 44% occur only once, and around 1.7% lies in the top ten. On this clonotype itself: Its antigen is undetermined.

V gene TRBV6-1 combines with J gene TRBJ2-6; TRBD1 matches 7 bases. Sequencing input: blood. The sequence derives from a girl between 10 and 17 years old with multiple sclerosis. CDR3 in amino acids: CASSGQTGSGANVLTF. Here the CDR3 DNA reads TGTGCCAGCAGTGGACAGACAGGGTCTGGGGCCAACGTCCTGACTTTC.